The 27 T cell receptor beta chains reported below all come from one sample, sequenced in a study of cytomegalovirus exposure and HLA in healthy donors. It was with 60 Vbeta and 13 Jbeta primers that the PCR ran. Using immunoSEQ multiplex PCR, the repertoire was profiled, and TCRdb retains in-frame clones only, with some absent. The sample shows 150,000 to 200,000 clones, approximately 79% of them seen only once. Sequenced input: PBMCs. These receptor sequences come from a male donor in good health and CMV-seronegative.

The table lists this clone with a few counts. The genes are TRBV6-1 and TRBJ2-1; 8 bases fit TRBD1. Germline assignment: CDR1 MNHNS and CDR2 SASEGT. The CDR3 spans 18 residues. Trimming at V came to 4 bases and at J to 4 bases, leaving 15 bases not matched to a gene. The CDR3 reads CASSAGTGQFPVYNEQFF. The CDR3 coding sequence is TGTGCCAGCAGTGCCGGGACAGGTCAATTCCCAGTATACAATGAGCAGTTCTTC.

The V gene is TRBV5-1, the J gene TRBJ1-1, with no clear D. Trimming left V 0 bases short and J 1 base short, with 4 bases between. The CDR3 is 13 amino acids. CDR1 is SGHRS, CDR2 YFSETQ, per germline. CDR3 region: CASSLASNTEAFF. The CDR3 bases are TGCGCCAGCAGCTTGGCGTCGAACACTGAAGCTTTCTTT.

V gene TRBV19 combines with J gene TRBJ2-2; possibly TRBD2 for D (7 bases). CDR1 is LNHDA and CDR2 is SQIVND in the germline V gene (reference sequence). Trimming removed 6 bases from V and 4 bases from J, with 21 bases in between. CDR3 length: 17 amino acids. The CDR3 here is CASRGLGGGALTGELFF. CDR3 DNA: TGTGCCAGTAGAGGACTCGGAGGGGGGGCCCTCACCGGGGAGCTGTTTTTT.

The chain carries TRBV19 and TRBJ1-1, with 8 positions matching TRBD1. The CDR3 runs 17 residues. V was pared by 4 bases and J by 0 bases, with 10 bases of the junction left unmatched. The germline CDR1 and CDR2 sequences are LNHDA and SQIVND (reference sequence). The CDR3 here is CASSNGGTGGLNTEAFF. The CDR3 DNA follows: TGTGCCAGTAGTAATGGGGGGACAGGAGGCCTGAACACTGAAGCTTTCTTT.

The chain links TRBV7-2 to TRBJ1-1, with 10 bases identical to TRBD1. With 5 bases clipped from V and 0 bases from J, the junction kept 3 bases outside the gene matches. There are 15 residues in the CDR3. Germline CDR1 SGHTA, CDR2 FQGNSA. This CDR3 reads CASSRTGGLNTEAFF. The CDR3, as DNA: TGTGCCAGCAGCCGGACAGGGGGTCTGAACACTGAAGCTTTCTTT. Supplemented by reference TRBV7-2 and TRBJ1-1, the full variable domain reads GAGVSQSPSNKVTEKGKDVELRCDPISGHTALYWYRQSLGQGLEFLIYFQGNSAPDKSGLPSDRFSAERTGGSVSTLTIQRTQQEDSAVYLCASSRTGGLNTEAFFGQGTRLTVV.

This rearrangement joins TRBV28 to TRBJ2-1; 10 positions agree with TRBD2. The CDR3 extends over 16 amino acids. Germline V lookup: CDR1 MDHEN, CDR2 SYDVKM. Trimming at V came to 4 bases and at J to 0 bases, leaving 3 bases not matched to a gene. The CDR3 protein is CASSSLAGVSYNEQFF. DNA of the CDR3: TGTGCCAGCAGTTCCCTAGCGGGGGTCTCCTACAATGAGCAGTTCTTC.

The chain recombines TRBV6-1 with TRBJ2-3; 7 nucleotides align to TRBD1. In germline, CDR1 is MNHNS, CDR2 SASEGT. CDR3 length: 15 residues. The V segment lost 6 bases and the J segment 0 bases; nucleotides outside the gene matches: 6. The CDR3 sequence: CASSLGQHSTDTQYF. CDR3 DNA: TGTGCCAGCAGCTTGGGACAGCATAGCACAGATACGCAGTATTTT.

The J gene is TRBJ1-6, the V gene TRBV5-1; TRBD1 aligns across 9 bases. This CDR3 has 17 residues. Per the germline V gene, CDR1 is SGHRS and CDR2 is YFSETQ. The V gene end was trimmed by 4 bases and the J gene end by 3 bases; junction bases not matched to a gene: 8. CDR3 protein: CASSRDREVFYNSPLHF. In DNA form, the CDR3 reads TGCGCCAGCAGCCGGGACAGGGAGGTTTTCTATAATTCACCCCTCCACTTT.

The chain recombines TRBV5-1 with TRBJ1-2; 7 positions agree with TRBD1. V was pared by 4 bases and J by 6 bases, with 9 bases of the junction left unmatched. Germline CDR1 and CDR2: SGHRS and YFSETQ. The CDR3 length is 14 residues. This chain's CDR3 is CASSIGTAGDGYTF. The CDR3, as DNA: TGCGCCAGCAGCATCGGGACAGCTGGGGATGGCTACACCTTC.

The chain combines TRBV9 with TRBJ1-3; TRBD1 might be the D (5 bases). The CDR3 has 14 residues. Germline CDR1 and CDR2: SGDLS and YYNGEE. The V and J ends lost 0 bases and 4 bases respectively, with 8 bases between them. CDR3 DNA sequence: TGTGCCAGCAGCGTAGGCCGGACAGGAAACACCATATATTTT. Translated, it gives CASSVGRTGNTIYF.

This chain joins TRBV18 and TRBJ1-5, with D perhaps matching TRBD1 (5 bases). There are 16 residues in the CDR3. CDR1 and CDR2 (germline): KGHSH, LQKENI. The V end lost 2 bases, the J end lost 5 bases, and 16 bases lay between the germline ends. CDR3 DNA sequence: TGTGCCAGCTCACCAACACAGGCGGAGGGCGATCAGCCCCAGCATTTT. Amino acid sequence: CASSPTQAEGDQPQHF.

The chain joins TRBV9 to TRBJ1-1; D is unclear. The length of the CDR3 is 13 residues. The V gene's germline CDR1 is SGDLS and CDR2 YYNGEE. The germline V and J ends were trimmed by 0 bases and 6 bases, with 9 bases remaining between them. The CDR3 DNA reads TGTGCCAGCAGCGTAGACAACCGGGCTGAAGCTTTCTTT. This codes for CASSVDNRAEAFF.

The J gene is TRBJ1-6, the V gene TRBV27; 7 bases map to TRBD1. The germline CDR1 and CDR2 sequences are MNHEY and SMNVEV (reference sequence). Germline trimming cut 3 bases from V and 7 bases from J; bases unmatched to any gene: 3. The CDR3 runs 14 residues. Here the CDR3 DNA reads TGTGCCAGCAGTTTCAGGGGGAGCAATTCACCCCTCCACTTT. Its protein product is CASSFRGSNSPLHF.

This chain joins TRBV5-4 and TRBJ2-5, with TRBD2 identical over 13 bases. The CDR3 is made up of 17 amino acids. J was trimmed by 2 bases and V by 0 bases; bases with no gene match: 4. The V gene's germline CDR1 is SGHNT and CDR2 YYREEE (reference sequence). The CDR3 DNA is TGTGCCAGCAGCTTGGCGATACTAGCGGGGGGGCAAGAGACCCAGTACTTC. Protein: CASSLAILAGGQETQYF. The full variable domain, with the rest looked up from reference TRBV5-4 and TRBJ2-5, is ETGVTQSPTHLIKTRGQQVTLRCSSQSGHNTVSWYQQALGQGPQFIFQYYREEENGRGNFPPRFSGLQFPNYSSELNVNALELDDSALYLCASSLAILAGGQETQYFGPGTRLLVL.

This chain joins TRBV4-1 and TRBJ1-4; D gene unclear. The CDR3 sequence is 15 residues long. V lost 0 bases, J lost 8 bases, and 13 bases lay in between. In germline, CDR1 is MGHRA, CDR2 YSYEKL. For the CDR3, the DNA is TGCGCCAGCAGCCAAGATGCGGCTCGTGGGGAAAAACTGTTTTTT. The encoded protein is CASSQDAARGEKLFF.

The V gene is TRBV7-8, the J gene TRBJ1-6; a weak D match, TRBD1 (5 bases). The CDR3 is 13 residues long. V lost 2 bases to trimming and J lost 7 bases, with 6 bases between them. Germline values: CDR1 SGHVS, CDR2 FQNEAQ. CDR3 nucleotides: TGTGCCAGCAGCTTAAAGGGGAATTCACCCCTCCACTTT. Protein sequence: CASSLKGNSPLHF.

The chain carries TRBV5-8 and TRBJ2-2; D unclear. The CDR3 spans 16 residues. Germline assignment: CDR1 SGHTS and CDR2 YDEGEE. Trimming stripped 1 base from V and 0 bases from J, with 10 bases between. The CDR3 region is CASSLMRVANTGELFF. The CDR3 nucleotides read TGTGCCAGCAGCTTGATGAGAGTCGCGAACACCGGGGAGCTGTTTTTT.

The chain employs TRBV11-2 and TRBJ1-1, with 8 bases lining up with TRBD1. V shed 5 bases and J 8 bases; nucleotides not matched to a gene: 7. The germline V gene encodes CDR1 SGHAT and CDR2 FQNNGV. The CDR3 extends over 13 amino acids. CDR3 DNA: TGTGCCAGCAGCGTGGACAGGGAGCGCGAAGCTTTCTTT. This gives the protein CASSVDREREAFF.

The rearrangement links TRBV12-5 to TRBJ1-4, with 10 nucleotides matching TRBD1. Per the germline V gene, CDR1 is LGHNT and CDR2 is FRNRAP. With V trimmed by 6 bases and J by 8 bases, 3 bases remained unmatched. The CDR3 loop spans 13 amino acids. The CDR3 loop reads CASGRDRGEKLFF. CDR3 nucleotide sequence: TGTGCTAGTGGGCGGGACAGGGGCGAAAAACTGTTTTTT.

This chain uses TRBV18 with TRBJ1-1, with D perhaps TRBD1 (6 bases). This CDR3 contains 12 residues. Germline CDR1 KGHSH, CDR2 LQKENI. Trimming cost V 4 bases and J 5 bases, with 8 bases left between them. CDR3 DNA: TGTGCCAGCTCACACAGGGAGACTGAAGCTTTCTTT. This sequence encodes CASSHRETEAFF.

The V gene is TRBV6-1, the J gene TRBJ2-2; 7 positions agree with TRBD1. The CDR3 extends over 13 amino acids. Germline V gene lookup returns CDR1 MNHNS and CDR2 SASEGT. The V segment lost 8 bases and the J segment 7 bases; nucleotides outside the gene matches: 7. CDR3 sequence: CASLQGIGGELFF. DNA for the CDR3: TGTGCCAGCTTACAGGGGATTGGCGGGGAGCTGTTTTTT.

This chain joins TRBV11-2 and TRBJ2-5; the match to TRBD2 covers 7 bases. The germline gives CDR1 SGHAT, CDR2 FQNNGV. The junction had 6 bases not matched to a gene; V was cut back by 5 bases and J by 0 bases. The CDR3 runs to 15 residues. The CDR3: CASSRGVGYQETQYF. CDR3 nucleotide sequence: TGTGCCAGCAGCCGGGGGGTGGGGTACCAAGAGACCCAGTACTTC.

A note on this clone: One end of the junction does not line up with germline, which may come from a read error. CDR3 region: CSSSSTTGTEAFF. Written as DNA, the CDR3 is TGTTCCAGCAGCTCCACGACGGGCACTGAAGCTTTCTTT. The chain joins TRBV7-9 to TRBJ1-1; D remains unclear. Germline V gene lookup returns CDR1 SEHNR and CDR2 FQNEAQ (reference sequence). This CDR3 region has 13 residues. The variable domain in full, completed from reference TRBV7-9 and TRBJ1-1, reads DTGVSQNPRHKITKRGQNVTFRCDPISEHNRLYWYRQTLGQGPEFLTYFQNEAQLEKSRLLSDRFSAERPKGSFSTLEIQRTEQGDSAMYLCSSSSTTGTEAFFGQGTRLTVV.

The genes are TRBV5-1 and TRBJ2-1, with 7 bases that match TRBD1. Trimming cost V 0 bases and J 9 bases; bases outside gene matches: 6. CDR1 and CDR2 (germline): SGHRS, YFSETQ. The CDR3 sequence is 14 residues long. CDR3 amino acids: CASSLGQGTGEQFF. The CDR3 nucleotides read TGCGCCAGCAGCTTGGGACAGGGTACCGGTGAGCAGTTCTTC.

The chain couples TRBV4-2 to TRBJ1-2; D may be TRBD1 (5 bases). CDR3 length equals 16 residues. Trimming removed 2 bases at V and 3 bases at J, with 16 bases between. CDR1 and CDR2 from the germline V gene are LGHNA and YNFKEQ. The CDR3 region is CASSQLGQGEDYGYTF. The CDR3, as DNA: TGTGCCAGCAGCCAATTAGGGCAGGGCGAGGACTATGGCTACACCTTC.

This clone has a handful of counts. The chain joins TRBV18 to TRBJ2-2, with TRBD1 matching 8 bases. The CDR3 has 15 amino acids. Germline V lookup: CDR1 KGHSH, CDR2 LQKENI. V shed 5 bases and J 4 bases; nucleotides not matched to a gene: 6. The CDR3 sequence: CASSITGGGTGELFF. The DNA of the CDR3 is TGTGCCAGCTCAATCACAGGGGGAGGCACCGGGGAGCTGTTTTTT.

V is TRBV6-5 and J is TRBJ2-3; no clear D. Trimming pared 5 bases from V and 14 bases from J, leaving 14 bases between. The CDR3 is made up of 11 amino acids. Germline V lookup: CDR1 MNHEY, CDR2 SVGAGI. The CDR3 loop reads CASSDWQAPYF. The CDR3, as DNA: TGTGCCAGCAGTGATTGGCAGGCTCCGTATTTT.